The rows below give T cell receptor beta chains drawn from one sample of a study of siplizumab effects on memory and regulatory T cells. These TCRs are of unknown antigen specificity. TCRdb's table, derived via immunoSEQ multiplex PCR, lists solely in-frame clones and lacks some. The sample includes about 9,900 clones, about 40% of them seen just once. The material sequenced was CFSE-low (dividing) CD4+ T cells sorted from an allogeneic mixed lymphocyte reaction. The receptors were gathered from a human donor in good health; the cells came from an allogeneic mixed lymphocyte reaction. The CDR3 runs from the conserved cysteine through the conserved F or W. D genes are given only for firm matches. Only part of the rows carry a size: once, few, many, or a class if the clone is expanded.

D gene	clone size	V gene	J gene	CDR3 protein	CDR3 DNA
TRBD1	once	TRBV7-2	TRBJ2-7	CASSWGQGSYEQYF	TGTGCCAGCAGCTGGGGACAGGGCTCCTACGAGCAGTACTTC
NA	NA	TRBV30	TRBJ2-1	CAWSRGSFYNEQFF	TGTGCCTGGAGTAGGGGGAGTTTCTACAATGAGCAGTTCTTC
NA	NA	TRBV27	TRBJ1-5	CASSAGGGSNQPQHF	TGTGCCAGCAGTGCGGGTGGGGGTAGCAATCAGCCCCAGCATTTT
NA	once	TRBV23-1	TRBJ2-7	CASSRRPPVIHYEQYF	TGCGCCAGCAGTCGCAGGCCCCCGGTGATACACTACGAGCAGTACTTC
NA	few	TRBV9	TRBJ2-5	CASSATTRPRETQYF	TGTGCCAGCAGCGCCACCACTAGACCCCGGGAGACCCAGTACTTC
TRBD1	NA	TRBV18	TRBJ2-2	CASSPGQGGTGELFF	TGTGCCAGCTCACCAGGACAGGGAGGCACCGGGGAGCTGTTTTTT
NA	NA	TRBV5-6	TRBJ1-1	CASSIDRGEMNTEAFF	TGTGCCAGCAGCATCGATAGGGGTGAAATGAACACTGAAGCTTTCTTT
NA	few	TRBV21-1	TRBJ2-5	CATALSGQGRRGTQYF	TGTGCCACCGCCCTCTCCGGACAGGGTCGTAGAGGGACCCAGTACTTC
NA	few	TRBV21-1	TRBJ1-4	CASSSGRSLLRVKLFF	TGTGCCAGCAGCAGCGGACGGAGCCTTTTGAGAGTAAAACTGTTTTTT
NA	NA	TRBV9	TRBJ2-2	CASSRIATGELFF	TGTGCCAGCAGCCGCATAGCCACCGGGGAGCTGTTTTTT
NA	few	TRBV5-1	TRBJ2-3	CASSPQYTDTQYF	TGCGCCAGCAGCCCTCAATACACAGATACGCAGTATTTT
NA	NA	TRBV4-2	TRBJ2-2	CASSQGGRAYTGELFF	TGTGCCAGCAGCCAAGGGGGCAGGGCTTACACCGGGGAGCTGTTTTTT
TRBD2	once	TRBV6-1	TRBJ2-3	CATARKLAGLDTQYF	TGTGCCACGGCTCGAAAACTAGCGGGTTTAGATACGCAGTATTTT
NA	NA	TRBV18	TRBJ2-5	CASSPVRETQYF	TGTGCCAGCTCACCTGTCCGGGAGACCCAGTACTTC
NA	large	TRBV4-2	TRBJ2-7	CASSQELQGRYEQYF	TGTGCCAGCAGCCAAGAATTGCAGGGGAGGTACGAGCAGTACTTC
TRBD2	medium-sized	TRBV11-3	TRBJ2-5	CASSLRLADQETQYF	TGTGCCAGCAGCTTAAGACTAGCGGACCAAGAGACCCAGTACTTC
NA	NA	TRBV15	TRBJ2-7	CATSRERGSSYEQYF	TGTGCCACCAGCAGAGAACGGGGGAGCTCCTACGAGCAGTACTTC
NA	NA	TRBV7-9	TRBJ2-1	CASSFFSGGYNEQFF	TGTGCCAGCAGCTTTTTTAGCGGAGGGTACAATGAGCAGTTCTTC
NA	NA	TRBV7-9	TRBJ1-1	CASSLVAGEAFF	TGTGCCAGCAGCTTAGTGGCAGGTGAAGCTTTCTTT
TRBD1	medium-sized	TRBV6-1	TRBJ1-2	CASREGARYGYTF	TGTGCCAGCAGGGAGGGGGCTCGTTATGGCTACACCTTC
NA	once	TRBV19	TRBJ2-7	CASSTGREFEQYF	TGTGCCAGTAGTACAGGGAGAGAGTTCGAGCAGTACTTC
NA	medium-sized	TRBV5-3	TRBJ1-1	CARSPDRGRGLRGAFF	TGTGCCAGAAGCCCCGACCGCGGCAGGGGCCTCCGCGGAGCTTTCTTT
NA	NA	TRBV6-1	TRBJ2-7	CASSVEDGAYEQYF	TGTGCCAGCAGTGTTGAGGACGGGGCCTACGAGCAGTACTTC
NA	NA	TRBV19	TRBJ1-2	CASRTGLNYGYTF	TGTGCCAGTAGGACAGGACTTAACTATGGCTACACCTTC
NA	once	TRBV6-5	TRBJ1-5	CASSMGPVGNQPQHF	TGTGCCAGCAGCATGGGCCCCGTGGGCAATCAGCCCCAGCATTTT
TRBD2	NA	TRBV10-3	TRBJ2-5	CAISDRGGTQETQYF	TGTGCCATCAGTGATCGGGGGGGGACTCAAGAGACCCAGTACTTC
NA	medium-sized	TRBV14	TRBJ2-5	CASSQVGISGETQYF	TGTGCCAGCAGCCAAGTGGGGATAAGCGGGGAGACCCAGTACTTC
TRBD1	NA	TRBV28	TRBJ2-7	CATDRAPYEQYF	TGTGCCACGGACAGGGCCCCCTACGAGCAGTACTTC
TRBD1	NA	TRBV5-1	TRBJ2-3	CASSLGQGPTDTQYF	TGCGCCAGCAGCCTGGGACAGGGGCCCACAGATACGCAGTATTTT
TRBD2	NA	TRBV12-5	TRBJ2-5	CASGSHSGRAVWETQYF	TGTGCTAGTGGTTCGCATAGCGGGAGGGCTGTTTGGGAGACCCAGTACTTC
TRBD1	few	TRBV6-1	TRBJ1-1	CASRVTGGTEAFF	TGTGCCAGCAGGGTAACAGGGGGCACTGAAGCTTTCTTT
NA	NA	TRBV11-3	TRBJ1-1	CASSLGRASTEAFF	TGTGCCAGCAGCTTAGGCCGGGCCTCCACTGAAGCTTTCTTT
NA	NA	TRBV5-1	TRBJ2-7	CASSPGLGSTDEQYF	TGCGCCAGCAGCCCGGGGCTAGGGTCCACTGACGAGCAGTACTTC
NA	NA	TRBV29-1	TRBJ1-1	CSATGAPTEAFF	TGCAGCGCCACCGGGGCACCAACTGAAGCTTTCTTT
TRBD1	few	TRBV6-1	TRBJ1-4	CASSERQGAREKLFF	TGTGCCAGCAGTGAACGGCAGGGGGCTAGGGAAAAACTGTTTTTT
NA	NA	TRBV6-1	TRBJ1-3	CASSLRSTGNTIYF	TGTGCCAGCTCTCTTAGGTCCACGGGAAACACCATATATTTT
TRBD1	medium-sized	TRBV6-1	TRBJ1-3	CASSGQGVAGNTIYF	TGTGCCAGCAGTGGGCAGGGGGTAGCTGGAAACACCATATATTTT
TRBD2	NA	TRBV19	TRBJ2-1	CASARAGGLDEQFF	TGTGCCAGCGCCAGGGCGGGAGGGTTGGATGAGCAGTTCTTC
NA	NA	TRBV5-4	TRBJ1-5	CASSFSPTQPQHF	TGTGCCAGCAGCTTTTCCCCTACTCAGCCCCAGCATTTT
NA	medium-sized	TRBV15	TRBJ2-7	CATSRDLVEGKQYF	TGTGCCACCAGCAGGGACCTCGTCGAGGGAAAGCAGTACTTC
NA	NA	TRBV7-2	TRBJ2-4	CASSLRGRDKNIQYF	TGTGCCAGCAGCTTACGCGGGCGGGACAAAAACATTCAGTACTTC
NA	NA	TRBV5-1	TRBJ1-2	CASGLFAGVGGYTF	TGCGCCAGCGGTCTTTTTGCAGGGGTCGGTGGCTACACCTTC
NA	NA	TRBV18	TRBJ2-7	CASSRTSGPSYEQYF	TGTGCCAGCTCACGGACAAGCGGCCCCTCCTACGAGCAGTACTTC
NA	NA	TRBV4-3	TRBJ2-4	CASSQEPGHPNIQYF	TGCGCCAGCAGCCAAGAGCCAGGACACCCAAACATTCAGTACTTC
TRBD1	once	TRBV6-5	TRBJ1-2	CASRPTGTGIGYTF	TGTGCCAGCAGGCCTACCGGGACAGGGATTGGCTACACCTTC
TRBD1	NA	TRBV7-8	TRBJ1-1	CASIGLQGAFEAFF	TGTGCCAGCATAGGACTACAGGGGGCATTTGAAGCTTTCTTT
TRBD2	NA	TRBV7-2	TRBJ2-5	CASRWDYPVETQYF	TGTGCCAGCAGATGGGACTACCCGGTAGAGACCCAGTACTTC
TRBD2	NA	TRBV5-5	TRBJ2-3	CASTPRGEGLDTQYF	TGTGCCAGCACCCCCCGTGGGGAGGGATTAGATACGCAGTATTTT
NA	NA	TRBV9	TRBJ2-7	CASSAGWGTSDGYEQYF	TGTGCCAGCAGCGCCGGTTGGGGGACTTCCGACGGGTACGAGCAGTACTTC
TRBD1	medium-sized	TRBV18	TRBJ2-7	CASSPGTGYEQYF	TGTGCCAGCTCACCTGGGACAGGGTACGAGCAGTACTTC
NA	few	TRBV9	TRBJ1-1	CASSVQTENTEAFF	TGTGCCAGCAGCGTACAGACAGAGAACACTGAAGCTTTCTTT
NA	NA	TRBV4-3	TRBJ2-5	CASSQDRPRGGGETQYF	TGCGCCAGCAGCCAAGATCGACCCCGAGGGGGAGGGGAGACCCAGTACTTC
NA	NA	TRBV20-1	TRBJ2-3	CSVRSTDTQYF	TGCAGTGTTCGATCCACAGATACGCAGTATTTT
NA	few	TRBV4-3	TRBJ2-3	CASSQRRADTQYF	TGCGCCAGCAGCCAAAGGCGAGCAGATACGCAGTATTTT